These T cell receptor beta chains were read from a single sample in a study of T cells after yellow fever vaccination. From the 5' RACE reads, TCRdb called clonotypes with MiXCR, one entry per CDR3 protein. The sample has under 550,000 distinct CDR3 sequences, around a fifth seen once. The sequenced sample was PBMCs, obtained about 21 days after the first yellow fever vaccination. The receptor source for this set is a man younger than 35 who received the YFV17D yellow fever vaccine. Both conserved end residues are part of each CDR3. Fields, in order: V gene, D gene, J gene, CDR3 length, clone size, CDR3 DNA, CDR3 protein. The D gene is left open where the match is weak. The listing skips clone size in some rows; elsewhere it reads once, few, many or a size class.

TRBV4-1	.	TRBJ1-6	12	few	TGCGCCAGCAGCCATCTGTATTCACCCCTCCACTTT	CASSHLYSPLHF
TRBV18	.	TRBJ2-1	12	.	TGTGCCAGCTCACGAGGTTCGGATGAGCAGTTCTTC	CASSRGSDEQFF
TRBV13	.	TRBJ1-1	14	few	TGTGCCAGCACCGATCCTACAGAGAACACTGAAGCTTTCTTT	CASTDPTENTEAFF
TRBV6-1	.	TRBJ2-3	16	few	TGTGCCAGCAGTCAGAGTAGGAACGCATTCACAGATACGCAGTATTTT	CASSQSRNAFTDTQYF
TRBV20-1	.	TRBJ2-7	11	.	TGCAGTGCTAGCTCTCTTTACGAGCAGTACTTC	CSASSLYEQYF
TRBV7-9	.	TRBJ2-2	17	.	TGTGCCAGCATAAGGGGGGGGATGACACCCTCGACCGGGGAGCTGTTTTTT	CASIRGGMTPSTGELFF
TRBV9	TRBD1	TRBJ2-7	13	few	TGTGCCAGCAGCGTCACAGGGGCCGGCGAGCAGTACTTC	CASSVTGAGEQYF
TRBV27	.	TRBJ1-4	15	few	TGTGCCAGCAGTTTATCTAGCGCGGGTAGAGAAAAACTGTTTTTT	CASSLSSAGREKLFF
TRBV7-6	.	TRBJ2-1	11	.	TGTGCCAGCTGCTCATACAATGAGCAGTTCTTC	CASCSYNEQFF
TRBV30	TRBD1	TRBJ2-3	15	.	TGTGCCTGGAGTGTACGGGGACAGGGCACAGATACGCAGTATTTT	CAWSVRGQGTDTQYF
TRBV5-1	TRBD1	TRBJ2-1	18	.	TGCGCCAGCAGCTCCCCCCGAGGGGGCGGTGGCTCCTACAATGAGCAGTTCTTC	CASSSPRGGGGSYNEQFF
TRBV5-6	TRBD1	TRBJ1-6	16	.	TGTGCCAGCAGCCAAGGGACAGGGATGGTTAATTCACCCCTCCACTTT	CASSQGTGMVNSPLHF
TRBV23-1	.	TRBJ2-2	17	.	TGCGCCAGCAGTCTATGGGGGCCGGACGGGAACACCGGGGAGCTGTTTTTT	CASSLWGPDGNTGELFF
TRBV3-1	.	TRBJ2-7	15	few	TGTGCCAGCAGCCCCCGCCGGCGGGGCGCCTACGAGCAGTACTTC	CASSPRRRGAYEQYF
TRBV9	TRBD1	TRBJ1-6	15	few	TGTGCCAGCAGCGAGACAGGGACCCATAATTCACCCCTCCACTTT	CASSETGTHNSPLHF
TRBV4-1	.	TRBJ1-1	15	few	TGCGCCAGCAGCCAAGGACGGTCTAGGGCAGCTGAAGCTTTCTTT	CASSQGRSRAAEAFF
TRBV5-1	.	TRBJ1-6	16	few	TGCGCCAGCAGCCCTTCCTTTTCTTCAGCTAGTTCACCCCTCCACTTT	CASSPSFSSASSPLHF
TRBV6-2/TRBV6-3	.	TRBJ2-3	15	.	TGTGCCAGCAGCCCCGGCGGAACGACCACAGATACGCAGTATTTT	CASSPGGTTTDTQYF
TRBV6-1	TRBD2	TRBJ2-3	15	few	TGTGCCAGCAGTCAAGCGGGGGTAGGCGTCGATACGCAGTATTTT	CASSQAGVGVDTQYF
TRBV12-3/TRBV12-4	.	TRBJ2-5	13	few	TGTGCCAGCAGTTCCCAGGTCCAAGAGACCCAGTACTTC	CASSSQVQETQYF
TRBV5-5	.	TRBJ1-5	13	few	TGTGCCAGCAGCTTGGTTCTCGATAGGCCCCAGCATTTT	CASSLVLDRPQHF
TRBV6-6	.	TRBJ1-5	13	.	TGTGCCAGCAGTTACGAGAGCAATCAGCCCCAGCATTTT	CASSYESNQPQHF
TRBV7-6	TRBD2	TRBJ2-5	19	.	TGTGCCAGCAGCTTAGGGGCCCCACAGCGGGGGGGGTACCAAGAGACCCAGTACTTC	CASSLGAPQRGGYQETQYF
TRBV3-1	TRBD2	TRBJ2-1	18	.	TGTGCCAGCAGCCAAGGGGCTAGCGGGGGGGCCATCGACAATGAGCAGTTCTTC	CASSQGASGGAIDNEQFF
TRBV6-5	.	TRBJ2-3	14	few	TGTGCCAGCAGTTTATTGAGGGGCTCTGATACGCAGTATTTT	CASSLLRGSDTQYF
TRBV6-1	TRBD1	TRBJ1-6	13	few	TGTGCCAGCCGGGACAGGGACTATTCACCCCTCCACTTT	CASRDRDYSPLHF
TRBV5-5	TRBD1	TRBJ1-1	13	few	TGTGCCAGCAGCCTTACAGGGGATGGTGAAGCTTTCTTT	CASSLTGDGEAFF
TRBV20-1	TRBD2	TRBJ2-5	18	few	TGCAGTGCTAAGCTCCAAACTAACCACCGACTAGCCTGGGGGACCCAGTACTTC	CSAKLQTNHRLAWGTQYF
TRBV3-1	TRBD1	TRBJ2-5	17	few	TGTGCCAGCAGCCAAGAAGGGGGCTCAATAGAGGAGGAGACCCAGTACTTC	CASSQEGGSIEEETQYF
TRBV6-2/TRBV6-3	TRBD1	TRBJ1-1	13	few	TGTGCCACCGTACGGACAGGGAACACTGAAGCTTTCTTT	CATVRTGNTEAFF
TRBV6-5	.	TRBJ1-1	14	few	TGTGCCAGCAGTTCGGACCGACCGGGGACTGAAGCTTTCTTT	CASSSDRPGTEAFF
TRBV30	.	TRBJ2-5	12	few	TGTGCCTGGAGTGTAGGCGGCGAGACCCAGTACTTC	CAWSVGGETQYF
TRBV5-4	.	TRBJ2-3	14	once	TGTGCCAGCAAACTCTCGGGGGACACAGATACGCAGTATTTT	CASKLSGDTDTQYF
TRBV11-1	.	TRBJ2-5	19	.	TGTGCCAGCAGCCCACCCGGGGCCCGGCCCCCCGAATTCCGGGAGACCCAGTACTTC	CASSPPGARPPEFRETQYF
TRBV7-9	.	TRBJ2-5	14	.	TGTGCCAGCATGCCGGGCCCAGGGCAAGAGACCCAGTACTTC	CASMPGPGQETQYF
TRBV27	.	TRBJ2-4	14	few	TGTGCCAGCAGTTTATCTGGGCGGTTTGACATTCAGTACTTC	CASSLSGRFDIQYF
TRBV7-3	TRBD1	TRBJ2-2	18	few	TGTGCCAGCAGCTTTGGTGATGCGGGACAGGGGGCTGGCGGGGAGCTGTTTTTT	CASSFGDAGQGAGGELFF
TRBV5-1	.	TRBJ1-1	14	few	TGCGCCAGCAGCTTAAGCCTACCGAACACTGAAGCTTTCTTT	CASSLSLPNTEAFF
TRBV30	TRBD2	TRBJ2-3	14	few	TGTGCCTGGGCCGAAGGCGGGGGGTGGAATACGCAGTATTTT	CAWAEGGGWNTQYF
TRBV7-2	TRBD1	TRBJ2-5	15	.	TGTGCCAGCAGCTTAGATGGGACAGGGGAAAAGACCCAGTACTTC	CASSLDGTGEKTQYF
TRBV5-1	TRBD2	TRBJ2-5	16	once	TGCGCCAGCAGCTTGGCCCCTACTAGCGTCCAAGAGACCCAGTACTTC	CASSLAPTSVQETQYF
TRBV13	.	TRBJ2-2	16	.	TGTGCCAGCAGCTTAGGAATTGACGGGGCCGGCGGGGAGCTGTTTTTT	CASSLGIDGAGGELFF
TRBV5-5	TRBD1	TRBJ2-3	15	many	TGTGCCAGCAGCTTGGGACAGGGGTGGACAGATACGCAGTATTTT	CASSLGQGWTDTQYF
TRBV4-2	TRBD2	TRBJ2-5	17	many	TGTGCCAGCAGCCAAGATGATATAGGGCGGGGGGAGGAGACCCAGTACTTC	CASSQDDIGRGEETQYF
TRBV12-3/TRBV12-4	.	TRBJ2-5	14	.	TGTGCCAGCAGTTTACAACATACCGCAGAGACCCAGTACTTC	CASSLQHTAETQYF
TRBV11-3	.	TRBJ2-3	15	.	TGTGCCAGCAGCTTAGAGGGGGGTGTAGGAGATACGCAGTATTTT	CASSLEGGVGDTQYF
TRBV27	.	TRBJ2-7	14	.	TGTGCCAGCAGCTTCCTTGGGTTAGAGGACGAGCAGTACTTC	CASSFLGLEDEQYF
TRBV6-2/TRBV6-3	TRBD2	TRBJ2-5	17	few	TGTGCCAGCAGTTACTCCCTTAGCGGGGGATACCAAGAGACCCAGTACTTC	CASSYSLSGGYQETQYF